This T cell receptor (beta chain) came from a study of spatial heterogeneity in lung cancer. Study-wide background: In raw reads, more than 8.5 appearances on average were recorded for each unique TCR and UMI combination.

This clonotype appeared many times. With 7 bases removed from V and 2 bases from J, the gap between germline ends came to 20 bases. The CDR3 is 16 amino acids. From germline, CDR1 is MDHEN and CDR2 SYDVKM. TCRdb reprocessed the 5' RACE reads with MiXCR, giving one entry per CDR3 protein. This repertoire shows just over 70,000 distinct CDR3 sequences, roughly 8.9% found once; its top ten account for 1.9%. Specified time point: blood at routine non-recurrence follow-up after resection. The J gene is TRBJ1-2, the V gene TRBV28, with D possibly being TRBD1 (5 bases). This material consisted of PBMCs, taken at follow-up. The sequence came from a female donor with early-stage non-small cell lung cancer. DNA for the CDR3: TGTGCCAGCACTCCGGGGGGGAAAGGGGCGAACTATGGCTACACCTTC. Translated: CASTPGGKGANYGYTF.